The T cell receptor (beta chain) described here comes from a study of T cells in Graves' hyperthyroidism and ophthalmopathy. Study-wide background: Initial diagnosis, before any treatment, was when peripheral blood was collected. Study results and limitations: Most expanded thyroid clonotypes above 0.001 recurred in blood.

From RNA transcripts, TCR beta CDR3 regions were amplified. HTBI primers were used for first-round RT-PCR of the TCR CDR3. MiXCR was run by TCRdb on the multiplex PCR reads, yielding one entry per CDR3 protein. This table holds almost 600,000 distinct CDR3 sequences, about 15% found once. The CDR3 is 13 amino acids. Trimming pared 0 bases from V and 7 bases from J, leaving 6 bases between. Germline V gene sequence: CDR1 SNHLY, CDR2 FYNNEI. Orbital computed tomography, thyroid ultrasound, serum thyroxine and TRAb, and clinical symptoms together informed the diagnoses. From 10 ml of fresh peripheral blood, PBMCs were isolated. The sample holds many counts of this clonotype. What it recognizes is unknown.

The TCR sequence derives from a woman younger than 45 with Graves' hyperthyroidism that later progressed to Graves' ophthalmopathy. The chain joins TRBV2 to TRBJ1-4; D call uncertain. Sequencing was performed on blood. Written as DNA, the CDR3 is TGTGCCAGCAGTGAAGCCCACCGTGAAAAACTGTTTTTT. Protein product: CASSEAHREKLFF.